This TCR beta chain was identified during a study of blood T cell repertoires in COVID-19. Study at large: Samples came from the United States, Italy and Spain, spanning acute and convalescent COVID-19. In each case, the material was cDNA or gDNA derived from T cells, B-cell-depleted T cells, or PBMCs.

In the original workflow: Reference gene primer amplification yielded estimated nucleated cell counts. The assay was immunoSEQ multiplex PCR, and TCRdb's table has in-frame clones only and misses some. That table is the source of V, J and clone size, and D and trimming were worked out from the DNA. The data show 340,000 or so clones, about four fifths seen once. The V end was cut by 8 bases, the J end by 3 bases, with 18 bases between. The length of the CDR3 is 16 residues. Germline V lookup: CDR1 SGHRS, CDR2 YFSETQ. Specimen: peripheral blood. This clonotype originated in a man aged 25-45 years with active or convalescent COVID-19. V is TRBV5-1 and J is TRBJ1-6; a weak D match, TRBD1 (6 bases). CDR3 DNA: TGCGCCAGTTCCCCGACGGGACAAGTCTATAATTCACCCCTCCACTTT. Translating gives CASSPTGQVYNSPLHF.